This T cell receptor beta chain was captured by sequencing in a study of T cell responses to AZD1222 COVID-19 vaccine. Generated by immunoSEQ multiplex PCR, the TCRdb table keeps only in-frame clones and is missing some. The sample comprises about 120,000 clones, approximately 83% of which are singletons, and about 1.5% rests with the top ten. The source of this sequence is an adult in good health. The starting material was peripheral blood, obtained on day 0 of AZD1222 vaccination.

CDR3 DNA sequence: TGTGCCAGCAGCTTAGTTAGCGGGGGCCTGAGCTCCTACAATGAGCAGTTCTTC. Its translation is CASSLVSGGLSSYNEQFF. This chain joins TRBV7-6 and TRBJ2-1; TRBD2 matches 9 bases. After removal of 1 base from V and 0 bases from J, the junction contained 7 bases not matched to a gene. Germline V gives CDR1 SGHVS, CDR2 FNYEAQ. The CDR3 has 18 amino acids.